This TCR beta chain was recorded in a study of cytomegalovirus exposure and HLA in healthy donors. Amplification used 60 Vbeta primers and 13 Jbeta primers. Here immunoSEQ multiplex PCR was the method, and the copy in TCRdb shows in-frame clones only, minus some. The table has about 140,000 clones, 76% seen once. This clonotype was obtained from a man aged 40-49 years in good health and CMV-seronegative. Sequencing used PBMCs.

The CDR3 DNA reads as TGCGCCAGCAGCTTGGCCCCCGGGACTAGCGGGGGAAACACCGGGGAGCTGTTTTTT. Translated, it gives CASSLAPGTSGGNTGELFF. This chain connects TRBV5-1 to TRBJ2-2; 14 bases are shared with TRBD2. With V trimmed by 0 bases and J by 2 bases, 6 bases remained unmatched. There are 19 residues in the CDR3. Germline V gene lookup returns CDR1 SGHRS and CDR2 YFSETQ.